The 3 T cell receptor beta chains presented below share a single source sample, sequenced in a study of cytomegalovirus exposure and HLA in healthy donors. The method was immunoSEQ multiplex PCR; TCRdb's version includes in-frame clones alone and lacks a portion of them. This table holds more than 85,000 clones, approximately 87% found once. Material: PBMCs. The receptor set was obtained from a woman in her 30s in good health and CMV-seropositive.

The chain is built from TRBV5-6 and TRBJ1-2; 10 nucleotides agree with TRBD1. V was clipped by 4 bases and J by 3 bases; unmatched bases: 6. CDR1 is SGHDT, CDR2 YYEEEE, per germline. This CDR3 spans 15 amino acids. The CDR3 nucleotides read TGTGCCAGCAGCCAGGGGACAGGGGTTTACTATGGCTACACCTTC. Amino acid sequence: CASSQGTGVYYGYTF.

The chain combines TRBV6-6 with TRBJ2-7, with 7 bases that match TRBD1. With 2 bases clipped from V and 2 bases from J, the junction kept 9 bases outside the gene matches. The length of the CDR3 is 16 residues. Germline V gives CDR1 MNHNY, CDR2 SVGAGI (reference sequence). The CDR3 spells CASSYKGTDAPYEQYF. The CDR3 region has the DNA TGTGCCAGCAGTTACAAAGGGACAGACGCACCCTACGAGCAGTACTTC.

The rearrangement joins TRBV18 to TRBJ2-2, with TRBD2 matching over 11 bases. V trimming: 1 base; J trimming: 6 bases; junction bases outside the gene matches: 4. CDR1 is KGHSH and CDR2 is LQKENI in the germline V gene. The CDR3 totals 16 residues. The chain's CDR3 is CASSPQLAGVPGELFF. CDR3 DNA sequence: TGTGCCAGCTCACCACAACTAGCGGGAGTCCCCGGGGAGCTGTTTTTT. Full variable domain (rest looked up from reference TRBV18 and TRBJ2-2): NAGVMQNPRHLVRRRGQEARLRCSPMKGHSHVYWYRQLPEEGLKFMVYLQKENIIDESGMPKERFSAEFPKEGPSILRIQQVVRGDSAAYFCASSPQLAGVPGELFFGEGSRLTVL.